This T cell receptor beta chain stems from a study of OX40 agonist ivuxolimab in advanced cancers. Sequenced by immunoSEQ multiplex PCR; TCRdb stores in-frame clones only, minus some. The data show about 50,000 clones, 89% seen once. As concerns this clone: The target antigen is unknown.

This CDR3 contains 16 residues. Trimming at V came to 5 bases and at J to 1 base, leaving 10 bases not matched to a gene. Per germline, CDR1 SGHDT and CDR2 YYEEEE. Study-level findings and limits: At doses 0.1 to 3.0 mg/kg, CD4+ and CD8+ clones expanded. Several nonresponders also turned out to have low normalized T-cell clonal expansion.

V and J are TRBV5-6 and TRBJ2-5; 8 nucleotides line up with TRBD1. The receptor's source is an adult with an advanced solid tumor such as melanoma, head and neck, liver or kidney cancer. Sample: CD4+ or CD8+ T cells sorted from blood, taken in a trial of the OX40 agonist ivuxolimab. The CDR3: CASSSLPGQGQETQYF. CDR3 coding DNA: TGTGCCAGCAGTTCTCTTCCCGGACAGGGCCAAGAGACCCAGTACTTC.